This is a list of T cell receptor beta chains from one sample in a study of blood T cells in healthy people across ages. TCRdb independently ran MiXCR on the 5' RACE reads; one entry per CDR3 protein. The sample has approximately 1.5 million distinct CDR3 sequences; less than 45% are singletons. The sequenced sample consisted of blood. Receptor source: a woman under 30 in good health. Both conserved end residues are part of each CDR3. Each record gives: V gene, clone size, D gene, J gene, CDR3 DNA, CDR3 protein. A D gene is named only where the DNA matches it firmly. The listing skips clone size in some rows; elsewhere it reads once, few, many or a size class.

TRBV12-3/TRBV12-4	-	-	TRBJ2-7	TGTGCCAGCAGTTTGGGAGCCCCCTGGGCCTACGAGCAGTACTTC	CASSLGAPWAYEQYF
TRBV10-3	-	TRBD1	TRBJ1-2	TGTGCCATCAAAGTGACTACAGGGGATTATGGCTACACCTTC	CAIKVTTGDYGYTF
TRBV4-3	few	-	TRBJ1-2	TGCGCCAGCAGCCAAGATGAGCGGAGGGCGGATGGCTACACCTTC	CASSQDERRADGYTF
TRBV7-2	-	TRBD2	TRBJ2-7	TGTGCCAGCAGCTCTCCGACTAGCGGCCGCATCTACGAGCAGTACTTC	CASSSPTSGRIYEQYF
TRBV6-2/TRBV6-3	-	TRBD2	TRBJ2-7	TGTGCCAGCAGTACGGGACTAGCGGGCCTCAGGAGCTCCTACGAGCAGTACTTC	CASSTGLAGLRSSYEQYF
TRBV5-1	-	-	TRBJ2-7	TGCGCCAGCACACCCGAGCAGTACTTC	CASTPEQYF
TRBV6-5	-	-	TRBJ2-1	TGTGCCAGCAGTTACTCGTCCGGATACAATGAGCAGTTCTTC	CASSYSSGYNEQFF
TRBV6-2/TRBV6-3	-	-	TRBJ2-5	TGTGCCAGCATAGGGGGAGCTCCCTCCTACAATGAGCAGTACTTC	CASIGGAPSYNEQYF
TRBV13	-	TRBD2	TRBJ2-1	TGTGCCAGCAGCTTAGAGGGCGGGAGGAACGAGCAGTTCTTC	CASSLEGGRNEQFF
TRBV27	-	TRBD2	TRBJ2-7	TGTGCCAGCAGTTGGGGTGCGGGAGACTACGAGCAGTACTTC	CASSWGAGDYEQYF
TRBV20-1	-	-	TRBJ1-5	TGCAGTGCCCTTAGGCCGGGGGCCCTTCAAAATCAGCCCCAGCATTTT	CSALRPGALQNQPQHF
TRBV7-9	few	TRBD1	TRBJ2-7	TGTGCCAGCAGCACCCGGGACAGGGGTCGCCCGAGTCCATACGAGCAGTACTTC	CASSTRDRGRPSPYEQYF
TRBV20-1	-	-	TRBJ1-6	TGCAGTGTTCAGACAGTTAATAATTCACCCCTCCACTTT	CSVQTVNNSPLHF
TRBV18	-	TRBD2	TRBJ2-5	TGTGCCAGCTCACCGCGGGGAGGGCGAGAGACCCAGTACTTC	CASSPRGGRETQYF
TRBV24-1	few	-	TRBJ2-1	TGTGCCACCAGTGATTGGGGGGATGAGCAGTTCTTC	CATSDWGDEQFF
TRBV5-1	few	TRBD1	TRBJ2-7	TGCGCCAGCAGCATAGGGACAGAAAGCTACGAGCAGTACTTC	CASSIGTESYEQYF
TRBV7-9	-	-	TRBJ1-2	TGTGCCAGCAGCTTAACCCTGGGACCGGGAGGTGGTTATGGCTACACCTTC	CASSLTLGPGGGYGYTF
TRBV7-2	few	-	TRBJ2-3	TGTGCCAGCAGTAAGGACTCGTTCACAGATACGCAGTATTTT	CASSKDSFTDTQYF
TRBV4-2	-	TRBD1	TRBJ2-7	TGTGCCAGCAGCCAGCCTGGGGCAGGGGGCTTCTCCTACGAGCAGTACTTC	CASSQPGAGGFSYEQYF
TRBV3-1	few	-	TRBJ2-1	TGTGCCAGCAGCCAATTGGGAGCGGGACAGGCTTTCAATGAGCAGTTCTTC	CASSQLGAGQAFNEQFF